The T cell receptor beta chain under discussion was sequenced for a study of blood T cell repertoires in COVID-19. Study summary: Sites across the United States, Italy and Spain contributed samples from acute and convalescent COVID-19. PBMCs, B-cell-depleted T cells, or T cells were the source of the cDNA or gDNA that made up the material.

As originally analysed: The authors estimated nucleated cell counts from reference gene primer amplification. Repertoires were generated with immunoSEQ multiplex PCR, while TCRdb's copy carries only in-frame clones and drops some. The D gene and trimming were derived from the DNA, and the V and J assignments and clone size from that table. Here the sample spans about 200,000 clones, 86% being singletons. Participants were placed into cohorts based on the clinical history they reported. The CDR3 totals 15 residues. V lost 5 bases and J 0 bases, leaving 12 bases between the germline ends. Germline V gene data show CDR1 as PRHDT and CDR2 as FYEKMQ (reference sequence).

The sample comprised PBMCs or T cells enriched from blood (not recorded which). This TCR derives from a woman aged 40 to 55 with acute COVID-19. This chain links TRBV13 with TRBJ2-3, with a weak D call TRBD2 (5 bases). The CDR3 region is CASSPRDTSTDTQYF. In DNA form, the CDR3 reads TGTGCCAGCAGCCCCCGGGATACCAGCACAGATACGCAGTATTTT.